These 31 T cell receptor beta chains originate from one sample sequenced in a study of T cells after yellow fever vaccination. TCRdb reprocessed the 5' RACE reads via MiXCR and lists one record per CDR3 protein. The table includes 120,000 or so distinct CDR3 sequences, roughly 15% detected once. Sequenced here: CD8+ T cells sorted from PBMCs, sampled 5 days after the yellow fever booster vaccination. These receptors were taken from a man aged 18 to 30 who received the YFV17D yellow fever vaccine.

This clonotype was seen a few times. The V and J genes are TRBV6-2 or TRBV6-3 and TRBJ2-7; 8 positions agree with TRBD2. Germline CDR1 MNHEY, CDR2 SVGEGT. This CDR3 spans 13 amino acids. V lost 4 bases and J lost 2; bases outside the gene matches: 1. The CDR3 DNA follows: TGTGCCAGCAGTTCGGGGGGGACCTACGAGCAGTACTTC. Amino acids: CASSSGGTYEQYF.

The genes are TRBV10-1 and TRBJ1-3; 7 positions agree with TRBD1. Trimming took 4 bases from V and 2 from J; bases not matched to a gene: 2. In germline, CDR1 is WNHNN, CDR2 SYGVQD (reference sequence). The CDR3 is 14 residues long. CDR3 sequence (DNA): TGCGCCAGCAGTGGACAGGGTGCTGGAAACACCATATATTTT. This gives the protein CASSGQGAGNTIYF.

V and J are TRBV18 and TRBJ1-1; 7 bases line up with TRBD1. In germline, CDR1 is KGHSH, CDR2 LQKENI. The CDR3 is made up of 14 amino acids. V gave up 2 bases and J gave up 8 bases; unmatched junction bases: 8. The CDR3 DNA reads as TGTGCCAGCTCACCAACCTGGGACAGCCCCGAAGCTTTCTTT. Residues: CASSPTWDSPEAFF.

This chain links TRBV10-2 with TRBJ1-1; D gene unclear. CDR3 length equals 9 residues. The germline V gene has CDR1 WSHSY and CDR2 SAAADI. V was shortened by 3 bases and J by 12 bases, with 5 bases between the two germline ends. The CDR3 DNA reads as TGCGCCAGCAGTGAAATAACTTTCTTT. It specifies CASSEITFF.

The genes are TRBV30 and TRBJ2-3; 10 bases map to TRBD2. This CDR3 region has 14 residues. Germline assignment: CDR1 GTSNPN and CDR2 SVGIG (reference sequence). Losses at the gene ends were 2 bases for V and 1 base for J; bases not matched to a gene: 0. The CDR3 reads CAWSLAGGTDTQYF. In DNA, the CDR3 is TGTGCCTGGAGTCTAGCGGGGGGCACAGATACGCAGTATTTT.

The chain combines TRBV5-1 with TRBJ2-2, with a possible D match to TRBD1 (6 bases). Trimming took 0 bases from V and 1 from J, leaving 7 bases between them. CDR1 and CDR2 (germline): SGHRS, YFSETQ. The CDR3 spans 15 residues. The CDR3 spells CASSLEQGNTGELFF. CDR3 nucleotide sequence: TGCGCCAGCAGCTTGGAACAGGGGAACACCGGGGAGCTGTTTTTT. Full variable domain (missing parts from reference TRBV5-1 and TRBJ2-2): KAGVTQTPRYLIKTRGQQVTLSCSPISGHRSVSWYQQTPGQGLQFLFEYFSETQRNKGNFPGRFSGRQFSNSRSEMNVSTLELGDSALYLCASSLEQGNTGELFFGEGSRLTVL.

V is TRBV20-1 and J is TRBJ2-7; D gene ambiguous. The CDR3 loop spans 14 amino acids. CDR1 and CDR2 from the germline V gene are DFQATT and SNEGSKA (reference sequence). The V and J ends lost 0 bases and 2 bases respectively, with 11 bases between them. CDR3 amino acids: CSARDRDRPYEQYF. CDR3 nucleotide sequence: TGCAGTGCTAGAGATAGGGATCGGCCCTACGAGCAGTACTTC.

This clonotype came up a few times. The rearrangement links TRBV27 to TRBJ2-2, with 13 bases fitting TRBD2. This CDR3 is 17 amino acids long. Germline CDR1 and CDR2: MNHEY and SMNVEV (reference sequence). The trim removed 6 bases at V and 2 bases at J, leaving 6 bases unmatched. The CDR3 sequence: CASSKGLAGANTGELFF. CDR3 bases: TGTGCCAGCAGCAAAGGACTAGCGGGAGCTAACACCGGGGAGCTGTTTTTT.

This clonotype has just a few counts. The CDR3 coding sequence is TGTGCCAGCAGCTTACCGGGACAGTCCTACGAGCAGTACGTC. Its translation is CASSLPGQSYEQYV. The chain is built from TRBV7-9 and TRBJ2-7; 7 bases match TRBD1. Per germline, CDR1 SEHNR and CDR2 FQNEAQ (reference sequence). The V gene end was trimmed by 2 bases and the J gene end by 1 base; junction bases not matched to a gene: 2. The CDR3 has 14 amino acids.

This clonotype appeared many times. The rearrangement links TRBV6-5 to TRBJ2-7, with TRBD1 matching 7 bases. With V trimmed by 0 bases and J by 7 bases, 9 bases remained unmatched. This CDR3 is built from 15 residues. Germline CDR1 is MNHEY and CDR2 is SVGAGI. The DNA of the CDR3 is TGTGCCAGCAGTTACTCCCGGACAGGAGTCGGGGAGCAGTACTTC. Residues: CASSYSRTGVGEQYF.

The rearrangement links TRBV7-3 to TRBJ1-1; 9 bases agree with TRBD1. The germline CDR1 and CDR2 sequences are SGHTA and FQGTGA. There are 15 residues in the CDR3. V lost 5 bases to trimming and J lost 1 base; unmatched junction nucleotides: 5. This CDR3 is CASSPTGGENTEAFF. The CDR3, as DNA: TGTGCCAGCAGCCCTACAGGGGGCGAGAACACTGAAGCTTTCTTT.

The table lists this clonotype with a few counts. The V and J genes are TRBV5-8 and TRBJ2-7; unclear D gene. This CDR3 comprises 12 residues. The ends were cut back, 2 bases at V and 0 bases at J, with 3 bases in the middle. Germline V CDR1 and CDR2: SGHTS, YDEGEE. As DNA, the CDR3 is TGTGCCAGCAGCTTCAGCTCCTACGAGCAGTACGTC. Its translation: CASSFSSYEQYV.

The chain employs TRBV6-2 or TRBV6-3 and TRBJ2-3; 8 bases match TRBD1. This CDR3 is built from 14 residues. Germline V CDR1 and CDR2: MNHEY, SVGEGT. Trimming at V came to 7 bases and at J to 3 bases, leaving 6 bases not matched to a gene. Here the CDR3 DNA reads TGTGCCAGCAATGCAGGGGGCTGGACAGATACGCAGTATTTT. Translating gives CASNAGGWTDTQYF.

The table lists this clonotype with a few counts. The chain recombines TRBV6-5 with TRBJ1-3; D gene unclear. In germline, CDR1 is MNHEY, CDR2 SVGAGI. This CDR3 comprises 13 residues. Trimming left V 2 bases short and J 4 bases short, with 6 bases between. CDR3 in amino acids: CASSYGSGNTIYF. The CDR3 DNA follows: TGTGCCAGCAGTTACGGGTCGGGAAACACCATATATTTT.

This clonotype was seen a few times. The V and J genes are TRBV10-3 and TRBJ2-2, with D tentatively TRBD2 (5 bases). Germline V gives CDR1 ENHRY, CDR2 SYGVKD. The CDR3 extends over 14 amino acids. V lost 3 bases to trimming and J lost 2 bases, with 7 bases between them. CDR3 DNA: TGTGCCATCAGTGAAAGCGGAAACACCGGGGAGCTGTTTTTT. Translated: CAISESGNTGELFF.

This chain connects TRBV4-1 to TRBJ2-4; the match to TRBD2 covers 11 bases. Trimming removed 0 bases from V and 8 bases from J; junction bases left unmatched: 6. CDR3 size: 16 residues. Per germline, CDR1 MGHRA and CDR2 YSYEKL. CDR3 sequence reads: CASSQDPSGGTDIQYF. The CDR3 nucleotides are TGCGCCAGCAGCCAAGATCCTAGCGGGGGGACGGACATTCAGTACTTC.

The chain combines TRBV12-3 or TRBV12-4 with TRBJ2-5; a possible D gene is TRBD1 (6 bases). V dropped 4 bases and J dropped 2 bases, with 11 bases sitting between them. This CDR3 is built from 14 residues. CDR3: CASSSWTVQETQYF. DNA of the CDR3: TGTGCCAGCAGTTCGTGGACAGTGCAAGAGACCCAGTACTTC.

This clonotype has a count of ten or more. The V gene is TRBV27, the J gene TRBJ1-5; D gene ambiguous. Trimming stripped 2 bases from V and 8 bases from J, with 10 bases between. Germline CDR1 is MNHEY and CDR2 is SMNVEV (reference sequence). The CDR3 sequence is 13 residues long. The CDR3 DNA reads TGTGCCAGCAGTTTAGGTGTTCCAGAGCCCCAGCATTTT. As protein: CASSLGVPEPQHF.

The chain has TRBV5-1 and TRBJ2-3, with D perhaps given as TRBD1 or TRBD2 (5 bases each). The CDR3 extends over 15 amino acids. V shed 6 bases and J shed 2 bases, with 16 bases lying between them. Germline V gene lookup returns CDR1 SGHRS and CDR2 YFSETQ. The CDR3 here is CASTPDLGDTDTQYF. In nucleotides, the CDR3 is TGCGCCAGCACTCCCGACCTGGGGGACACAGATACGCAGTATTTT.

At least ten counts were recorded for this clonotype. This chain links TRBV12-5 with TRBJ2-3, with D perhaps TRBD1 or TRBD2 (6 bases each). Between the trimmed V and J ends, which lost 8 bases and 4 bases, there was a span of 19 bases. The germline gives CDR1 LGHNT, CDR2 FRNRAP. There are 15 residues in the CDR3. The CDR3 sequence is CASMGGLGPPDTQYF. CDR3 DNA: TGTGCTAGTATGGGGGGCCTCGGACCCCCAGATACGCAGTATTTT.

In its sample, this clonotype was seen a few times. The chain couples TRBV4-1 to TRBJ1-3; D ambiguous. Germline V gene sequence: CDR1 MGHRA, CDR2 YSYEKL. This CDR3 contains 13 residues. V was shortened by 4 bases and J by 0 bases, with 4 bases between the two germline ends. CDR3 nucleotide sequence: TGCGCCAGCAGCCCCGTCTCTGGAAACACCATATATTTT. Encoded protein: CASSPVSGNTIYF.

The chain employs TRBV27 and TRBJ1-1; D is unresolved. V shed 5 bases and J shed 8 bases, with 15 bases lying between them. CDR1 is MNHEY and CDR2 is SMNVEV in the germline V gene (reference sequence). The CDR3 runs 13 residues. The CDR3 DNA is TGTGCCAGCAGTGCAGGACGACATCTCGAAGCTTTCTTT. This encodes CASSAGRHLEAFF.

This clonotype was counted between two and nine times. The V call is TRBV4-3, the J call TRBJ1-2, with a weak D call TRBD1 (6 bases). The CDR3 covers 14 residues. V dropped 0 bases and J dropped 8 bases, with 13 bases sitting between them. The V gene's germline CDR1 is LGHNA and CDR2 YSLEER. This chain's CDR3 is CASSQDQGTTGYTF. CDR3 DNA: TGCGCCAGCAGCCAAGATCAGGGGACGACGGGCTACACCTTC.

This clonotype has just one count. The chain uses TRBV5-1 and TRBJ1-1; D perhaps matches TRBD1 (5 bases). V shed 7 bases and J shed 3 bases, with 16 bases lying between them. CDR3 length equals 14 residues. The germline V gene encodes CDR1 SGHRS and CDR2 YFSETQ. CDR3: CASAAPGVHTEAFF. The CDR3 bases are TGCGCCAGCGCAGCACCGGGGGTGCACACTGAAGCTTTCTTT.

This sequence joins TRBV7-8 and TRBJ2-1; the D gene is possibly TRBD1 (5 bases). The CDR3 is 18 amino acids. The germline V gene has CDR1 SGHVS and CDR2 FQNEAQ. V lost 1 base and J 1 base, leaving 17 bases between the germline ends. The chain's CDR3 is CASSLDVRALYSYNEQFF. As DNA, the CDR3 is TGTGCCAGCAGCTTAGACGTCAGGGCCTTATATTCCTACAATGAGCAGTTCTTC.

The rearrangement uses TRBV6-2 or TRBV6-3 and TRBJ1-5, with no clear D. The CDR3 totals 15 residues. CDR1 MNHEY and CDR2 SVGEGT come from the germline V gene. V lost 0 bases to trimming and J lost 11 bases, with 17 bases between them. CDR3 DNA sequence: TGTGCCAGCAGTTACTCGTCCCAGGCCACCATCACCCAGCATTTT. This sequence encodes CASSYSSQATITQHF.

This chain uses TRBV5-6 with TRBJ2-2; D gene ambiguous. Trimming pared 0 bases from V and 4 bases from J, leaving 4 bases between. The CDR3 is 13 residues long. Per the germline V gene, CDR1 is SGHDT and CDR2 is YYEEEE. DNA for the CDR3: TGTGCCAGCAGCTTGGAGCTCACCGGGGAGCTGTTTTTT. This sequence encodes CASSLELTGELFF.

The chain uses TRBV13 and TRBJ2-1; TRBD2 aligns across 9 bases. The junction had 11 bases not matched to a gene; V was cut back by 5 bases and J by 6 bases. This CDR3 contains 16 residues. CDR1 and CDR2 (germline): PRHDT, FYEKMQ (reference sequence). The CDR3 DNA sequence: TGTGCCAGCAGCAGCGGCGGGGGACTAGCTGGCAATGAGCAGTTCTTC. The encoded protein is CASSSGGGLAGNEQFF.

This clonotype was found a few times. V usage is TRBV29-1 and J usage is TRBJ2-3; D may match TRBD1 or TRBD2 (6 bases each). The CDR3 contains 14 residues. V lost 4 bases to trimming and J lost 2 bases, with 13 bases between them. Germline assignment: CDR1 SQVTM and CDR2 ANQGSEA. In nucleotides, the CDR3 is TGCAGCGTTGGGCGGGACACCCTCACAGATACGCAGTATTTT. Translation gives CSVGRDTLTDTQYF.

This clonotype was seen only a few times. The chain combines TRBV7-9 with TRBJ2-3, with TRBD1 identical over 9 bases. CDR1 is SEHNR and CDR2 is FQNEAQ in the germline V gene (reference sequence). Germline trimming cut 4 bases from V and 5 bases from J; bases unmatched to any gene: 10. CDR3 length equals 16 residues. The CDR3 reads CASSSPTGGRGDTQYF. Written as DNA, the CDR3 is TGTGCCAGCAGCTCCCCGACAGGGGGTCGGGGAGATACGCAGTATTTT. Looking up the rest from reference TRBV7-9 and TRBJ2-3 gives the full variable domain: DTGVSQNPRHKITKRGQNVTFRCDPISEHNRLYWYRQTLGQGPEFLTYFQNEAQLEKSRLLSDRFSAERPKGSFSTLEIQRTEQGDSAMYLCASSSPTGGRGDTQYFGPGTRLTVL.

As concerns this clonotype: This clone may be a read error of a much larger clone one base away. The rearrangement joins TRBV19 to TRBJ2-7; the D gene could be TRBD1 or TRBD2 (5 bases each). Trimming shortened V by 10 bases and J by 1 base, and 17 bases separated the two germline ends. The CDR3 is 14 residues long. CDR1 LNHDA and CDR2 SQIVND come from the germline V gene (reference sequence). CDR3 region: CATATGTLSYEQYF. The DNA for the CDR3 is TGTGCCACCGCTACGGGGACCCTTTCCTACGAGCAGTACTTC.